This T cell receptor (beta chain) stems from a study of blood T cell repertoires in COVID-19. Overall study context: Acute-phase and convalescent COVID-19 samples originated in the United States, Italy and Spain.

Generated by immunoSEQ multiplex PCR, the TCRdb table keeps only in-frame clones and is missing some. The repertoire includes 150,000 to 200,000 clones, 70% to 90% of them detected once, and around 9% sits in the top ten. This CDR3 is 15 amino acids long. Germline values: CDR1 LGHNA, CDR2 YSLEER. V shed 3 bases and J 5 bases; nucleotides not matched to a gene: 8. The clonotype originates from a man between 50 and 59 years old with active or convalescent COVID-19. The rearrangement joins TRBV4-3 to TRBJ1-2; 8 nucleotides align to TRBD1. The sample comprised peripheral blood. CDR3: CASSQQMTGEYGYTF. The CDR3, as DNA: TGCGCCAGCAGCCAGCAAATGACAGGGGAATATGGCTACACCTTC.